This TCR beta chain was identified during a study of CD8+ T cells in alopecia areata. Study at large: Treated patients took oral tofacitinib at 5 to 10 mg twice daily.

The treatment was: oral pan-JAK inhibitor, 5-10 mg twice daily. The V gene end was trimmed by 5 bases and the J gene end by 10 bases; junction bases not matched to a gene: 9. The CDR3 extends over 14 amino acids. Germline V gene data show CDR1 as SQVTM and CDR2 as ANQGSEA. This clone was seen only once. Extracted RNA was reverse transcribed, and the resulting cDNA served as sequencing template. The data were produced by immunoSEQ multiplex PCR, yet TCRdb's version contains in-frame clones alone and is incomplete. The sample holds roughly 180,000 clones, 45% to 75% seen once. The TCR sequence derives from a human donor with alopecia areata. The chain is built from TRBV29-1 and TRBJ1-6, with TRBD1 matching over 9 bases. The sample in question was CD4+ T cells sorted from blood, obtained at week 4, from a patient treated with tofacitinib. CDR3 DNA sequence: TGCAGCGTTCACCTGACAGGGGGGGACTCACCCCTCCACTTT. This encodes CSVHLTGGDSPLHF.